This paragraph reports one TCR beta chain. This clonotype has just a few counts. Its antigen is still unknown. No clone much larger than this one lies a single base away; base qualities are absent. The data originate from a study of early T cells in non-severe SARS-CoV-2 infection (dated by TCRdb to the early 2020s). Regarding the complete study: TCR sequencing used bulk RNA from unsorted whole blood, so alpha and beta chains could not be paired. Study-wide findings and limitations: Matching against VDJdb was skewed toward anti-spike CD8 responses, likely underestimated virus-specific expansions, and missed private and CD4 specificities.

Set within a cohort of healthcare workers in London, UK, this nested case-control study involved weekly PCR testing of nasopharyngeal swabs along with blood sampling. Healthcare workers were recruited between 23 and 31 March 2020, during the week of the UK lockdown, and were followed weekly for up to roughly 15 weeks. Libraries were made using 5' RACE. TCRdb records NextSeq 500 as the sequencer. Unique molecular identifiers were attached to individual cDNA molecules in the TCR library protocol so that sequencing error and PCR bias could be corrected. Both TCR alpha and beta chains were sequenced, and tight co-correlation was observed between alpha and beta sequence abundances in each sample. The authors' pipeline ran thus. Decombinator V4 was used to annotate the V gene, J gene and CDR3 of the TCR sequences. TCRs were defined as expanded if a significant change between any two time points was detected under a Poisson model with p below 0.0001. TCR abundances were normalised to the total number of TCRs sequenced in each sample and reported as counts per million. MAIT TCRs were defined by TRAV1-2 paired with TRAJ12, TRAJ20 or TRAJ33, and iNKT TCRs by TRAV10 paired with TRAJ18. VDJdb, accessed on 1 November 2021, was searched for TCRs annotated for CMV, EBV and SARS-CoV-2, and TCRs annotated for more than one antigen were excluded. TCRdb itself trimmed the public reads at Q25 with fastp, ran MiXCR and retained productive beta chains. Each CDR3 protein gets just one entry, which takes the most common genes and DNA from the rows behind it. The V and J calls here are based on TCRdb, not the publication. Present in this sample are 68,000 or so distinct CDR3 sequences, 12% of which were seen just once. The top ten constitute more than 1.5% of the sample.

Inclusive of the bounding cysteine and phenylalanine, the CDR3 is 16 residues long. The entry retains the CDR3 DNA only, 48 bases that are in frame from base 1. V lost 0 bases and J lost 5 bases; the stretch between them is 17 bases long. CDR1 and CDR2 are drawn from the germline V gene: SGDLS, YYNGEE. The chain is made from TRBV9 and TRBJ1-1, and possibly TRBD1, on 5 matching bases. The receptor's source is an adult who was a healthcare worker with PCR-confirmed SARS-CoV-2 infection or an uninfected control (not recorded which). Sequenced material: whole blood. The nucleotide sequence is given as TGTGCCAGCAGCGTAGAGGGCCAGGCGGGGCGGACTGAAGCTTTCTTT. Its translation reads: CASSVEGQAGRTEAFF.